A single sample gave rise to the 20 T cell receptor beta chains below, sequenced in a study of cytomegalovirus exposure and HLA in healthy donors (dated by TCRdb to about 2017). The library relied on the immunoSEQ multiplex PCR assay. A mixture of 60 forward primers for TCR Vbeta segments and 13 reverse primers for TCR Jbeta segments was used in the multiplex PCR. TCRdb's version of the immuneACCESS table is confined to in-frame rearrangements and falls short of the full clone set. An unresolved V gene accounts for under half of the shortfall where checked; the remainder is of unknown origin. Present in this sample are 150,000 to 250,000 clones, roughly four fifths of which were seen just once. The top ten hold 0.098% of the sample. Sequencing input: PBMCs. Receptors were obtained from a boy between 2 and 10 years old in good health and CMV-seronegative.

The chain joins TRBV29-1 to TRBJ1-3, with 7 nucleotides matching TRBD1. CDR3 length: 15 residues. Germline-derived CDR1 and CDR2 are SQVTM and ANQGSEA. Trimming took 4 bases from V and 2 from J; bases not matched to a gene: 8. CDR3 in amino acids: CSVGYRGATGNTIYF. Here the CDR3 DNA reads TGCAGCGTTGGGTACAGGGGTGCAACTGGAAACACCATATATTTT.

V and J are TRBV7-6 and TRBJ2-1; D unresolved. The CDR3 consists of 15 residues. The V gene's germline CDR1 is SGHVS and CDR2 FNYEAQ. Trimming shortened V by 6 bases and J by 4 bases, and 16 bases separated the two germline ends. The CDR3 loop reads CASSPMESQYNEQFF. CDR3 in DNA: TGTGCCAGCAGTCCTATGGAGAGTCAGTACAATGAGCAGTTCTTC.

The chain recombines TRBV19 with TRBJ2-7, with D perhaps TRBD1 (7 bases). Germline CDR1 LNHDA, CDR2 SQIVND (reference sequence). This CDR3 has 13 amino acids. V lost 4 bases to trimming and J lost 5 bases, with 12 bases between them. CDR3 sequence: CASSTDREDEQYF. DNA of the CDR3: TGTGCCAGTAGTACAGACAGGGAGGACGAGCAGTACTTC. Variable domain in full (rest from reference TRBV19 and TRBJ2-7): DGGITQSPKYLFRKEGQNVTLSCEQNLNHDAMYWYRQDPGQGLRLIYYSQIVNDFQKGDIAEGYSVSREKKESFPLTVTSAQKNPTAFYLCASSTDREDEQYFGPGTRLTVT.

The rearrangement uses TRBV7-2 and TRBJ2-5, with 8 bases fitting TRBD1. The J call may be incorrect, as the DNA end agrees better with TRBJ2-7. CDR1 and CDR2 (germline): SGHTA, FQGNSA. The CDR3 consists of 18 residues. CDR3 coding DNA: TGTGCCAGCAGCTTAAGTATGAGAAGCGGCAGGGGGCGGGACGAGCAGTACTTC. Translated: CASSLSMRSGRGRDEQYF.

This clone was seen once. This chain joins TRBV5-6 and TRBJ2-3; 7 positions agree with TRBD1. This CDR3 has 17 residues. The trim removed 1 base at V and 3 bases at J, leaving 11 bases unmatched. In germline, CDR1 is SGHDT, CDR2 YYEEEE. DNA of the CDR3: TGTGCCAGCAGCTTGTTGCCTCCGACAGGGATAACAGATACGCAGTATTTT. Translating gives CASSLLPPTGITDTQYF.

The CDR3 spells CASSPRGGDYEQYF. The CDR3 DNA sequence: TGTGCCAGCAGCCCTCGGGGAGGGGACTACGAGCAGTACTTC. The chain joins TRBV9 to TRBJ2-7; 7 bases agree with TRBD2. V gave up 4 bases and J gave up 3 bases; unmatched junction bases: 7. Germline V gives CDR1 SGDLS, CDR2 YYNGEE. The CDR3 runs 14 residues. The full variable domain, its missing parts supplied by reference TRBV9 and TRBJ2-7, is DSGVTQTPKHLITATGQRVTLRCSPRSGDLSVYWYQQSLDQGLQFLIQYYNGEERAKGNILERFSAQQFPDLHSELNLSSLELGDSALYFCASSPRGGDYEQYFGPGTRLTVT.

The V call is TRBV5-5, the J call TRBJ2-1, with no clear D. The CDR3 runs 16 residues. V was shortened by 5 bases and J by 0 bases, with 15 bases between the two germline ends. The germline V gene has CDR1 SGHKS and CDR2 YYEKEE (reference sequence). The CDR3 reads CASSPRILSSYNEQFF. The CDR3 DNA reads TGTGCCAGCAGTCCCCGAATATTGAGCTCCTACAATGAGCAGTTCTTC.

The rearrangement links TRBV5-1 to TRBJ2-7; possible D gene TRBD2, 6 bases. The germline V gene has CDR1 SGHRS and CDR2 YFSETQ. The CDR3 has 15 residues. V lost 0 bases and J lost 2, with 12 bases in between. In DNA form, the CDR3 reads TGCGCCAGCAGCTTGGAGGGCAGGGAGGCCTACGAGCAGTACTTC. Its protein is CASSLEGREAYEQYF. Supplemented by reference TRBV5-1 and TRBJ2-7, the full variable domain reads KAGVTQTPRYLIKTRGQQVTLSCSPISGHRSVSWYQQTPGQGLQFLFEYFSETQRNKGNFPGRFSGRQFSNSRSEMNVSTLELGDSALYLCASSLEGREAYEQYFGPGTRLTVT.

The chain is built from TRBV6-6 and TRBJ1-3, with D possibly matching TRBD1 (6 bases). This CDR3 contains 15 residues. The germline V gene has CDR1 MNHNY and CDR2 SVGAGI (reference sequence). V shed 6 bases and J shed 4 bases, with 16 bases lying between them. The CDR3: CASSPGWDTGNTIYF. CDR3 nucleotides: TGTGCCAGCAGCCCAGGCTGGGACACCGGAAACACCATATATTTT.

The chain links TRBV15 to TRBJ1-2; 10 nucleotides line up with TRBD1. Looked up from germline, CDR1 is LNHNV and CDR2 is YYDKDF (reference sequence). Trimming at V came to 1 base and at J to 7 bases, leaving 3 bases not matched to a gene. The CDR3 sequence is 14 residues long. The chain's CDR3 is CATSRGQGASGYTF. CDR3 bases: TGTGCCACCAGCAGAGGACAGGGGGCGTCTGGCTACACCTTC.

This clone showed up just once. The chain is built from TRBV18 and TRBJ2-5; 12 bases align to TRBD1. The J segment lost 4 bases and the V segment lost 6 bases, leaving 6 bases of the junction unmatched. The length of the CDR3 is 15 residues. Germline CDR1 is KGHSH and CDR2 is LQKENI. The CDR3 nucleotides read TGTGCCAGCTCGCCCGGGACAGGGGGCGGAGAGACCCAGTACTTC. Translation gives CASSPGTGGGETQYF.

This rearrangement joins TRBV7-2 to TRBJ1-3; D gene uncertain. The CDR3 consists of 15 residues. Trimming took 4 bases from V and 0 from J, leaving 10 bases between them. The germline CDR1 and CDR2 sequences are SGHTA and FQGNSA. CDR3 residues: CASSSTPYSGNTIYF. The DNA for the CDR3 is TGTGCCAGCAGCTCGACACCTTACTCTGGAAACACCATATATTTT.

The chain combines TRBV11-2 with TRBJ1-3; D uncertain. Trimming removed 2 bases at V and 4 bases at J, with 6 bases between. The V gene's germline CDR1 is SGHAT and CDR2 FQNNGV. CDR3 length: 13 residues. CDR3 region: CASSLNSGNTIYF. The CDR3 nucleotides are TGTGCCAGCAGCTTAAACTCGGGAAACACCATATATTTT.

The V gene is TRBV11-3, the J gene TRBJ2-5; 11 bases agree with TRBD2. Germline lookup yields CDR1 SGHNT and CDR2 YENEEA. Germline trimming cut 4 bases from V and 3 bases from J; bases unmatched to any gene: 1. The CDR3 sequence is 14 residues long. CDR3 loop: CASSSLAGEETQYF. CDR3 DNA sequence: TGTGCCAGCAGCTCACTAGCGGGGGAAGAGACCCAGTACTTC.

The CDR3 nucleotides read TGTGCCAGCAGCCCCCAGGGGGATACCTACGAGCAGTACTTC. It yields the protein CASSPQGDTYEQYF. The chain carries TRBV7-2 and TRBJ2-7; 7 nucleotides line up with TRBD1. V was pared by 5 bases and J by 2 bases, with 6 bases of the junction left unmatched. The CDR3 loop spans 14 amino acids. Germline CDR1 SGHTA, CDR2 FQGNSA.

The rearrangement links TRBV5-1 to TRBJ2-3; TRBD1 aligns across 7 bases. The length of the CDR3 is 15 residues. CDR1 is SGHRS and CDR2 is YFSETQ in the germline V gene. The junction had 7 bases not matched to a gene; V was cut back by 4 bases and J by 2 bases. The CDR3 region has the DNA TGCGCCAGCAGCCAGGGGACAGTGCCCACAGATACGCAGTATTTT. This encodes CASSQGTVPTDTQYF.

V usage is TRBV23-1 and J usage is TRBJ1-5; unclear D gene. TRBV23-1 has ORF status, its function being uncertain. Deletions cut 6 bases from V and 6 bases from J, with 15 bases between. This CDR3 has 14 amino acids. The CDR3 region is CASRKTSGGQPQHF. The CDR3 nucleotides read TGCGCCAGCAGGAAGACAAGCGGCGGTCAGCCCCAGCATTTT.

V is TRBV7-2 and J is TRBJ2-3; 8 bases match TRBD2. Germline CDR1 and CDR2: SGHTA and FQGNSA. The length of the CDR3 is 14 residues. With 5 bases clipped from V and 4 bases from J, the junction kept 5 bases outside the gene matches. This CDR3 is CASSPQRGSDTQYF. The CDR3 DNA follows: TGTGCCAGCAGCCCCCAGCGGGGGTCAGATACGCAGTATTTT.

The chain combines TRBV5-4 with TRBJ2-3, with 11 bases that match TRBD2. There are 15 residues in the CDR3. J was trimmed by 4 bases and V by 5 bases; bases with no gene match: 6. Per germline, CDR1 SGHNT and CDR2 YYREEE (reference sequence). The CDR3 loop reads CASRLAGGRADTQYF. The CDR3 region has the DNA TGTGCCAGCAGGCTAGCGGGGGGCCGGGCAGATACGCAGTATTTT.

The V and J genes are TRBV19 and TRBJ2-7, with 9 bases aligning to TRBD2. With V trimmed by 4 bases and J by 9 bases, 19 bases remained unmatched. From germline, CDR1 is LNHDA and CDR2 SQIVND (reference sequence). The CDR3 sequence is 17 residues long. CDR3 residues: CASSTAFWAGGTSGQYF. The CDR3 nucleotides are TGTGCCAGTAGTACCGCTTTTTGGGCGGGGGGGACCTCCGGGCAGTACTTC.